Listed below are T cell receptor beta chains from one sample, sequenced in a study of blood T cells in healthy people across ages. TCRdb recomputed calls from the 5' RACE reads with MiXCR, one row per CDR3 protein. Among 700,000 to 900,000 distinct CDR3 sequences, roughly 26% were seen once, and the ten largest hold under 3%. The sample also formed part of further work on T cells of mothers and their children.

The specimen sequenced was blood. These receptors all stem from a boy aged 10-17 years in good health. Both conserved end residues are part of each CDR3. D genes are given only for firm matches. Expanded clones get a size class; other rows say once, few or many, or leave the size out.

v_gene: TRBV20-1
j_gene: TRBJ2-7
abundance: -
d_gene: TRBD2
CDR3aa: CSAPPGTSGRQYF
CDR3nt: TGCAGTGCTCCACCCGGGACTAGCGGGAGACAGTACTTC

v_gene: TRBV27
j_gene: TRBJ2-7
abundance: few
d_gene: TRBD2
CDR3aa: CASQLAGGNEQYF
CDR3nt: TGTGCCAGCCAACTAGCGGGGGGCAACGAGCAGTACTTC

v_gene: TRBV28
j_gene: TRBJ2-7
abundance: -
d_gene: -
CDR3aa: CASSLVLTGISSGEQYF
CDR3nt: TGTGCCAGCAGTCTAGTCCTAACCGGGATTTCCTCCGGCGAGCAGTACTTC

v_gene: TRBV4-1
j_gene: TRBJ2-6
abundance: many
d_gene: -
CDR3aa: CASSPQGSGANVLTF
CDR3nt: TGCGCCAGCAGCCCTCAGGGCTCTGGGGCCAACGTCCTGACTTTC

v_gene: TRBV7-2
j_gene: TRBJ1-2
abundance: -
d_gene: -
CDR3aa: CASSLAREDYGYTF
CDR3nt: TGTGCCAGCAGCTTAGCCCGGGAGGACTATGGCTACACCTTC

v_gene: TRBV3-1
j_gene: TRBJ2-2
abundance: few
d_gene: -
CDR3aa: CATNSGAGELFF
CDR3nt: TGTGCCACCAACTCGGGGGCCGGGGAGCTGTTTTTT

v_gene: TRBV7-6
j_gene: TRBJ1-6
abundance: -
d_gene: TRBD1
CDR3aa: CASSLKGAANSPLHF
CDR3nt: TGTGCCAGCAGCTTAAAGGGGGCAGCTAATTCACCCCTCCACTTT

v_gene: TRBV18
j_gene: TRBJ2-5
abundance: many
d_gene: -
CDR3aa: CASSPSETQYF
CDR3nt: TGTGCCAGCTCACCATCAGAGACCCAGTACTTC

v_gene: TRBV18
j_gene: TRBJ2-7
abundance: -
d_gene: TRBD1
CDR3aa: CASSPTGDGEQYF
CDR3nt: TGTGCCAGCTCGCCGACAGGGGATGGCGAGCAGTACTTC

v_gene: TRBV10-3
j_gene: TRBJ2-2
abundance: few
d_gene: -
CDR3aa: CAISYTGFENTGELFF
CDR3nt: TGTGCCATCAGTTACACAGGATTTGAAAACACCGGGGAGCTGTTTTTT

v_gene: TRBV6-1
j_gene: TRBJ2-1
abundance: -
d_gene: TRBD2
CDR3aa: CASSPAGGGALIGEQFF
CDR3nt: TGTGCCAGCAGTCCCGCCGGCGGGGGGGCCCTGATCGGCGAGCAGTTCTTC

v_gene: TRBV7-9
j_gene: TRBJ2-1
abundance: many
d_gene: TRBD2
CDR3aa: CASSSSTSGGPTYNEQFF
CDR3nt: TGTGCCAGCAGCTCCTCGACTAGCGGGGGCCCAACCTACAATGAGCAGTTCTTC

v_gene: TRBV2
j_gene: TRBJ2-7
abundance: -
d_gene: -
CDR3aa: CASMGPEGRNEQYF
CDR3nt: TGTGCCAGCATGGGCCCCGAGGGTAGGAACGAGCAGTACTTC

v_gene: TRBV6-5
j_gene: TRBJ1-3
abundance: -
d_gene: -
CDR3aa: CASSYSRAASGNTIYF
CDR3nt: TGTGCCAGCAGTTACTCCCGGGCAGCCTCTGGAAACACCATATATTTT

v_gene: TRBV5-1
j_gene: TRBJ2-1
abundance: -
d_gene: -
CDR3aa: CASSLGGGGEQFF
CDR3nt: TGCGCCAGCAGCTTGGGTGGAGGAGGTGAGCAGTTCTTC

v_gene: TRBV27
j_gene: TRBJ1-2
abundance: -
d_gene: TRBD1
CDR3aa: CASSLGGFGGYTF
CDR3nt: TGTGCCAGCAGCTTAGGGGGCTTCGGGGGCTACACCTTC

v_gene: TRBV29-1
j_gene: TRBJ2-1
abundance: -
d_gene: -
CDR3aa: CSVFTNGGSYNEQFF
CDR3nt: TGCAGCGTTTTTACTAACGGGGGCTCCTACAATGAGCAGTTCTTC